Sequencing of this T cell receptor beta chain was carried out in a study of glioma-infiltrating T cells. At the level of the study: Samples included WHO grade II oligodendrogliomas or astrocytomas and initial-diagnosis grade IV glioblastomas.

Unmatched junction bases numbered 10, after V lost 4 bases and J lost 7 bases. There are 15 residues in the CDR3. CDR1 is MGHRA and CDR2 is YSYEKL in the germline V gene. Amplification of TCR alpha and beta CDR3 regions from RNA used iRepertoire nested multiplex PCR. In TCRdb, the multiplex PCR reads were re-called with MiXCR into one record per CDR3 protein. The profile shows more than 350,000 distinct CDR3 sequences, roughly two fifths of them singletons. Input material: glioma tissue, nonneoplastic brain tissue, or PBMCs (not recorded which). This chain joins TRBV4-1 and TRBJ2-7; 10 nucleotides align to TRBD1. This receptor was identified in a human donor with low-grade glioma or glioblastoma, undergoing nonglioma brain surgery, or in good health (not recorded which). The DNA for the CDR3 is TGCGCCAGCAGCCTCGGGACAGGGGATTACAATGAGCAGTACTTC. Protein sequence: CASSLGTGDYNEQYF.